A selection of T cell receptor beta chains follows, all from one sample in a study of cytomegalovirus exposure and HLA in healthy donors. Assay used: immunoSEQ multiplex PCR; TCRdb lists only in-frame clones, some missing. The sample has 130,000 to 150,000 clones, under 85% seen once. Sequences were obtained from PBMCs. All receptors come from a woman in her thirties or forties in good health and CMV-seropositive. Both conserved end residues are part of each CDR3. The order of the fields is J gene, V gene, CDR3 protein.

TRBJ1-3,TRBV14,CASSQRVARSGNTIYF
TRBJ2-4,TRBV2,CASSLTGTGVDIQYF
TRBJ2-2,TRBV9,CASSVVGNTGELFF
TRBJ2-7,TRBV6-5,CASRAGDYEQYF
TRBJ2-5,TRBV7-4,CASSHPRQGQETQYF
TRBJ2-2,TRBV5-4,CASSPPDRGTGELFF
TRBJ1-3,TRBV7-9,CASSFSTGPGNTIYF
TRBJ2-5,TRBV5-6,CASSRNGGSETQYF
TRBJ1-2,TRBV27,CASARSGGFSDGYTF
TRBJ2-5,TRBV10-3,CAISETGVQETQYF
TRBJ1-1,TRBV7-6,CASSLSQVRTEAFF
TRBJ2-5,TRBV11-2,CASSRGFGKETQYF
TRBJ1-6,TRBV7-3,CASSLLASYNSPLHF
TRBJ1-1,TRBV19,CASSSGTGQGYTEAFF
TRBJ1-4,TRBV9,CASSVGQGGGDEKLFF
TRBJ2-2,TRBV11-2,CASSQTGSSGELFF
TRBJ2-2,TRBV6-6,CASSRSSTGELFF
TRBJ2-3,TRBV6-5,CASRSHSSGGNTQYF
TRBJ1-6,TRBV19,CASSSNDRGRDSPLHF
TRBJ1-5,TRBV7-2,CASSLQGNQPQHF
TRBJ2-5,TRBV6-1,CASSDLVGQLQETQYF
TRBJ2-7,TRBV4-1,CASSQDFAYEQYF
TRBJ1-1,TRBV29-1,CSVKKGQEGAEAFF
TRBJ2-5,TRBV5-1,CASSLEIGGQTQYF
TRBJ1-6,TRBV6-1,CASSDQGVHIYNSPLHF
TRBJ2-1,TRBV10-3,CAISLSGPEQFF
TRBJ1-1,TRBV7-9,CSSSLDVAQVGRAFF
TRBJ2-1,TRBV27,CASSAGGSYNEQFF
TRBJ2-2,TRBV2,CASSLREWNTGELFF
TRBJ1-5,TRBV27,CASIIQGYNQPQHF
TRBJ2-1,TRBV4-1,CASSPSAYNEQFF
TRBJ2-2,TRBV5-4,CASSVSGGAFNTGELFF
TRBJ1-2,TRBV28,CASSTQTGTGYGYTF
TRBJ1-3,TRBV7-9,CASSPTVTGNTIYF
TRBJ1-2,TRBV7-2,CASSLGAGGLSYGYTF
TRBJ2-1,TRBV5-1,CASSFSLAGENYNEQFF